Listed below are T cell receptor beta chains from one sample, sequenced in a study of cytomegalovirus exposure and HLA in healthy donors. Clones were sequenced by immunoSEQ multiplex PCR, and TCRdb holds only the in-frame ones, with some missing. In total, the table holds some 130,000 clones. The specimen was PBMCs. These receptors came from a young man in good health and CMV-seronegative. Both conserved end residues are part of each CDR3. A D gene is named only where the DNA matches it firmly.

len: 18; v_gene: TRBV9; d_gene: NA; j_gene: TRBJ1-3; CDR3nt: TGTGCCAGCAGCGTAGATCTAGCGTGGAGCTCCTCTGGAAACACCATATATTTT; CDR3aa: CASSVDLAWSSSGNTIYF
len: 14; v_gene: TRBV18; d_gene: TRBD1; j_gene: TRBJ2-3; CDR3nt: TGTGCCAGCTCCCGGACAGGGGCGGCAGATACGCAGTATTTT; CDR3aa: CASSRTGAADTQYF
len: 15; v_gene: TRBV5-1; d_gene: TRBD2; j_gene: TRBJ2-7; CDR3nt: TGCGCCAGCAGCTTCTCGACTAGCGCAACCTACGAGCAGTACTTC; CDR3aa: CASSFSTSATYEQYF
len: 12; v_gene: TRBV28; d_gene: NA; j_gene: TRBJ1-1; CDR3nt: TGTGCCAGCAGCTCAGGGTTCCCTGAAGCTTTCTTT; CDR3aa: CASSSGFPEAFF
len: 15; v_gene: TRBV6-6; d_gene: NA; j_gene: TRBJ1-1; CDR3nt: TGTGCCAGCAGCATAGGGGAGGTGAGGAACACTGAAGCTTTCTTT; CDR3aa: CASSIGEVRNTEAFF
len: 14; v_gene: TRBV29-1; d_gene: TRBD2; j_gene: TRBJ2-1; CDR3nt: TGCAGCGTTGGTGGGACTAGCAAGATCGGTGAGCAGTTCTTC; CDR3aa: CSVGGTSKIGEQFF
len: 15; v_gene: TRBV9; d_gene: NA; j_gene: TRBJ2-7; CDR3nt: TGTGCCAGCAGCGTAGGCGAGATGACAATGCACGAGCAGTACTTC; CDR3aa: CASSVGEMTMHEQYF
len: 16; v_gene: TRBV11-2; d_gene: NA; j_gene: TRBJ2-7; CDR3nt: TGTGCCAGCAGCCCTGAGGTAAACTGGAGCTCCTACGAGCAGTACTTC; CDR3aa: CASSPEVNWSSYEQYF
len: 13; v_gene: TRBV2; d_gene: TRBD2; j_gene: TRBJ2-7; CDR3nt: TGTGCCAGCAATCGCGGCGGGAGTTACGAGCAGTACTTC; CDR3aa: CASNRGGSYEQYF
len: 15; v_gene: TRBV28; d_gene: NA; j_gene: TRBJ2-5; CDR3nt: TGTGCCACCGAGATAGGGGAGGTCCTTAGGGAGACCCAGTACTTC; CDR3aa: CATEIGEVLRETQYF
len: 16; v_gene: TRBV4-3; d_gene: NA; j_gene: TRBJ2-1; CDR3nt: TGCGCCAGCAGCCAAGGGGGGGACTTCCCCTACAATGAGCAGTTCTTC; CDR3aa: CASSQGGDFPYNEQFF